Listed below are T cell receptor beta chains from one sample, sequenced in a study of blood T cell repertoires in COVID-19. Using immunoSEQ multiplex PCR, the repertoire was profiled, and TCRdb retains in-frame clones only, with some absent. The sample contains approximately 70,000 clones, 70% to 90% of which appear only once. The source material was peripheral blood. The receptor source for this set is a woman aged 45-65 years with COVID-19, enrolled during active disease. Both conserved end residues are part of each CDR3. A D gene is named only where the DNA matches it firmly. Rows give clone size only sometimes, using once, few, many, or a class for an expanded clone.

v_call	d_call	j_call	clone_size	cdr3_nt	cdr3_aa
TRBV5-1	TRBD2	TRBJ2-6	NA	TGCGCCAGCAGCTCCGAGCGGGGGAGCTCTGGGGCCAACGTCCTGACTTTC	CASSSERGSSGANVLTF
TRBV18	NA	TRBJ2-1	NA	TGTGCCAGCTCATCTCGGACTTGGGATGAGCAGTTCTTC	CASSSRTWDEQFF
TRBV7-2	NA	TRBJ1-2	NA	TGTGCCAGCAGCCCGAGGCCGGGATCGTCCGGCTACACCTTC	CASSPRPGSSGYTF
TRBV19	NA	TRBJ1-1	NA	TGTGCCAGTAGTAACCTCAGGGGGAACACTGAAGCTTTCTTT	CASSNLRGNTEAFF
TRBV19	TRBD2	TRBJ2-3	NA	TGTGCCAGTAGTATAGACGTGGGAGGGTTTGCAGATACGCAGTATTTT	CASSIDVGGFADTQYF
TRBV6-5	NA	TRBJ1-5	NA	TGTGCCAGCGGGCTCAATCAGCCCCAGCATTTT	CASGLNQPQHF
TRBV28	NA	TRBJ2-1	NA	TGTGCCAGCAGTTTAAACTGGAGCGGACCCGGTAAGCAGTTCTTC	CASSLNWSGPGKQFF
TRBV7-9	TRBD1	TRBJ1-2	NA	TGTGCCAGCAGCCCTAACCGACAGGGGGCACACTATGGCTACACCTTC	CASSPNRQGAHYGYTF
TRBV4-1	NA	TRBJ1-3	NA	TGCGCCAGCAGCCAAGCCTACTCTGGAAACACCATATATTTT	CASSQAYSGNTIYF
TRBV11-2	TRBD1	TRBJ1-2	NA	TGTGCCAGCAGCTTAGGGTGGGACAGGCCCTCGCTTAACTATGGCTACACCTTC	CASSLGWDRPSLNYGYTF
TRBV7-8	NA	TRBJ2-5	NA	TGTGCCAGCAGCCCGGGACAACCAACCGGGGAGACCCAGTACTTC	CASSPGQPTGETQYF
TRBV18	NA	TRBJ1-1	once	TGTGCCAGCTCAATCCGCACTCCAACTGAAGCTTTCTTT	CASSIRTPTEAFF
TRBV11-3	NA	TRBJ2-2	NA	TGTGCCAGCAGCTCAGACTGGGGCAACTCCACCGGGGAGCTGTTTTTT	CASSSDWGNSTGELFF
TRBV15	NA	TRBJ1-2	NA	TGTGCCACCAGCAGAGGAGGGCCAGGCCCCCTAGGGGGCTACACCTTC	CATSRGGPGPLGGYTF
TRBV24-1	TRBD1	TRBJ2-1	NA	TGTGCCACCAGTGAATTATTGGGGACAGGGGACCATGAGCAGTTCTTC	CATSELLGTGDHEQFF
TRBV19	NA	TRBJ2-2	NA	TGTGCCAGTAGTTCCTCCGGGACTGCGAGTGGGGAGCTGTTTTTT	CASSSSGTASGELFF
TRBV4-2	NA	TRBJ2-1	NA	TGTGCCAGCAGCCAAGATCTTGGAGGGGGCAGGGCCTACAATGAGCAGTTCTTC	CASSQDLGGGRAYNEQFF
TRBV6-1	NA	TRBJ2-7	NA	TGTGCCAGCAGTGAAGGTAGGGCCATCAGGGGCGAGCAGTACTTC	CASSEGRAIRGEQYF
TRBV7-2	TRBD1	TRBJ2-7	NA	TGTGCCAGCAGCCACCGGGACAGGGATTCGGGGGGGCAGTACTTC	CASSHRDRDSGGQYF
TRBV18	NA	TRBJ2-5	NA	TGTGCCAGCTCTGCGGGGGAGACCCAGTACTTC	CASSAGETQYF
TRBV7-9	TRBD1	TRBJ1-4	NA	TGTGCCAGCAGCGTCGGGACAGCTAATGAAAAACTGTTTTTT	CASSVGTANEKLFF
TRBV6-5	NA	TRBJ1-5	NA	TGTGCCAGCAGTTACTCGTGGGGCGGCAATCAGCCCCAGCATTTT	CASSYSWGGNQPQHF
TRBV9	TRBD2	TRBJ2-7	NA	TGTGCCAGCAGCGTACAGCGGGAGGCCCTATACGAGCAGTACTTC	CASSVQREALYEQYF
TRBV25-1	TRBD2	TRBJ2-1	NA	TGTGCCAGCAGTGCGACTAGCGGGAGACCTCTAGGTGAGCAGTTCTTC	CASSATSGRPLGEQFF
TRBV7-6	NA	TRBJ2-7	NA	TGTGCCAGCAGCTTAGTGGGAGCCGAGCAGTACTTC	CASSLVGAEQYF
TRBV5-1	NA	TRBJ2-5	NA	TGCGCCAGCAGCCCCGAGGGCCTGGCCTCCGAGACCCAGTACTTC	CASSPEGLASETQYF
TRBV5-1	TRBD2	TRBJ2-3	NA	TGCGCCAGCAGCTTGAGCGGGATTCGGTCAGATACGCAGTATTTT	CASSLSGIRSDTQYF
TRBV28	TRBD2	TRBJ2-1	NA	TGTGCCAGCAGCCCAGCGGGAGGGACACTCAATGAGCAGTTCTTC	CASSPAGGTLNEQFF
TRBV5-1	NA	TRBJ1-1	few	TGCGCCAGCAGCTCCTCAAGGGGCACAGGCACTGAAGCTTTCTTT	CASSSSRGTGTEAFF
TRBV2	TRBD1	TRBJ1-4	NA	TGTGCCAGCAGCCTTGACAGGGGAAATGAAAAACTGTTTTTT	CASSLDRGNEKLFF
TRBV28	TRBD2	TRBJ2-1	NA	TGTGCCAGCAGTTTATCCGGGACTAGCGGAAAGCAGTTCTTC	CASSLSGTSGKQFF
TRBV21-1	NA	TRBJ2-2	NA	TGTGCCAGCAACCCGGGACTCGCCAACACCGGGGAGCTGTTTTTT	CASNPGLANTGELFF
TRBV9	TRBD2	TRBJ2-3	few	TGTGCCAGCAGCGCCCGGAGCGGGGCGCTTGCAGATACGCAGTATTTT	CASSARSGALADTQYF
TRBV7-3	TRBD2	TRBJ2-1	NA	TGTGCCAGCAGCCCGACTAGCGGGAGATACAATGAGCAGTTCTTC	CASSPTSGRYNEQFF
TRBV12-3/TRBV12-4	NA	TRBJ2-1	NA	TGTGCCAGCAGGTCATACAATGAGCAGTTCTTC	CASRSYNEQFF
TRBV2	NA	TRBJ2-3	NA	TGTGCCAGCAGTGGGGGCGGGACTAGCACAGATACGCAGTATTTT	CASSGGGTSTDTQYF
TRBV7-9	TRBD2	TRBJ2-3	NA	TGTGCCAGCAGCTTAGGGCTAGCGGGAGGGGCAGATACGCAGTATTTT	CASSLGLAGGADTQYF
TRBV4-2	TRBD2	TRBJ2-5	few	TGTGCCAGCAGCCAAGTTGGACTAGCGGGAGTAGAGACCCAGTACTTC	CASSQVGLAGVETQYF
TRBV27	NA	TRBJ1-5	NA	TGTGCCAGCAGTTTATGGTCGGGAGGTCAGCCCCAGCATTTT	CASSLWSGGQPQHF
TRBV4-1	TRBD2	TRBJ2-1	once	TGCGCCAGCAGCCCACAACCGGGACTAGCGGGAGCGGGGGAGCAGTTCTTC	CASSPQPGLAGAGEQFF
TRBV2	NA	TRBJ1-2	NA	TGTGCCGGGGGGGAGGGCTATGGCTACACCTTC	CAGGEGYGYTF
TRBV25-1	NA	TRBJ2-7	NA	TGTGCCAGCAGTCCATTCGGCAGGGATTACGAGCAGTACTTC	CASSPFGRDYEQYF